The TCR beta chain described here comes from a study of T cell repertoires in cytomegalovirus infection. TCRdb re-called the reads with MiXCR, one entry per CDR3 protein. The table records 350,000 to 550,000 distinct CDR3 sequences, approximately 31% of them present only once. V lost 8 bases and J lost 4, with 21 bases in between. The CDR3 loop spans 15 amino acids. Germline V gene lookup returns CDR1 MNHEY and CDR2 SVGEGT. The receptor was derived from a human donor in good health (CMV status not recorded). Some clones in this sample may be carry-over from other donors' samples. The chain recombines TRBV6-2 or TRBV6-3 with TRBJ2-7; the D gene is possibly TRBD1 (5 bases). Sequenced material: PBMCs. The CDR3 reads CASCQWGKDPYEQYF. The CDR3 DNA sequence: TGTGCCAGCTGTCAGTGGGGCAAGGATCCGTACGAGCAGTACTTC.